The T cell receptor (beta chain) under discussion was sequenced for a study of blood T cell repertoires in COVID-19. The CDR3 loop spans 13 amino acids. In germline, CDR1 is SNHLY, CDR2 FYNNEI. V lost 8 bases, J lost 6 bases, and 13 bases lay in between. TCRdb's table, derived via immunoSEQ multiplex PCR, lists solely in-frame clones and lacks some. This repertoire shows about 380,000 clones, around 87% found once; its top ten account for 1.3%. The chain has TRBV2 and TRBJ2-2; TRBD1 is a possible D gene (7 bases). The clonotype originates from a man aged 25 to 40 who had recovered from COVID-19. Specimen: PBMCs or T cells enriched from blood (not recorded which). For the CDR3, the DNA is TGTGCCAGCGGACTCAGGGGGGCCGGGGAGCTGTTTTTT. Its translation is CASGLRGAGELFF. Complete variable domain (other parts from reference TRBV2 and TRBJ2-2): EPEVTQTPSHQVTQMGQEVILRCVPISNHLYFYWYRQILGQKVEFLVSFYNNEISEKSEIFDDQFSVERPDGSNFTLKIRSTKLEDSAMYFCASGLRGAGELFFGEGSRLTVL.